This TCR beta chain was identified in a study of blood T cells in healthy people across ages. Whole-study results and caveats: Conclusively comparing naive with antigen-experienced cells was impossible with unsorted PBMCs. Across samples, TCR beta diversity tracked strongly with naive T cell percentage.

The CDR3 contains 15 residues. V lost 1 base to trimming and J lost 2 bases; unmatched junction nucleotides: 5. Germline assignment: CDR1 SQVTM and CDR2 ANQGSEA. The use of a sample-barcoded 5' primer and a J-beta primer mix characterized a second PCR of about 6 to 12 cycles. Paired-end reads containing CDR3 totaled no fewer than 3 million for each sample. Each CDR3 protein gets one entry after TCRdb re-called the 5' RACE reads with MiXCR. The repertoire includes roughly 730,000 distinct CDR3 sequences, 56% of them detected once, and about a quarter sits in the top ten. On this clonotype: Its matching antigen is unknown.

The sequenced sample consisted of blood. This chain uses TRBV29-1 with TRBJ2-3; 8 bases line up with TRBD2. The sequence derives from a man aged 40-49 years in good health. This CDR3 is CSVEARGGLTDTQYF. The CDR3 DNA sequence: TGCAGCGTTGAAGCTCGGGGGGGGCTCACAGATACGCAGTATTTT.